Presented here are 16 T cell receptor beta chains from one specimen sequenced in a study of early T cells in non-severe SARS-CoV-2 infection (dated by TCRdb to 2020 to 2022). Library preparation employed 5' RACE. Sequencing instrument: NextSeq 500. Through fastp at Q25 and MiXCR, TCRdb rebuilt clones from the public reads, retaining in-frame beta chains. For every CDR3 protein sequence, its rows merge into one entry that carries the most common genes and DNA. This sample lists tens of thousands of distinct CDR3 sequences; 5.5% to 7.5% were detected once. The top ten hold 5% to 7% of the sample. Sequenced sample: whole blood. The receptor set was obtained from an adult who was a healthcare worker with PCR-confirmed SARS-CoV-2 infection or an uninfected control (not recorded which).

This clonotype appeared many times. In DNA, the CDR3 is TGTGCCAGCAGCTTAGAGCCGGGAGGAAAACTGTTTTTT. It specifies CASSLEPGGKLFF. The genes are TRBV11-2 and TRBJ1-4, with D uncertain. CDR1 and CDR2 from the germline V gene are SGHAT and FQNNGV. With 0 bases removed from V and 10 bases from J, the gap between germline ends came to 9 bases. The CDR3 is made up of 13 amino acids.

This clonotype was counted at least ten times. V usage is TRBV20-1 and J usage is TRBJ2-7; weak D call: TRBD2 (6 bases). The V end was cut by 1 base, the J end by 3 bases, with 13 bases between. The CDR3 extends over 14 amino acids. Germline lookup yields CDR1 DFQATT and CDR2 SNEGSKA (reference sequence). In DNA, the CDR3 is TGCAGTGCTAGAGCAGCGGAGGGTTTCTACGAGCAGTACTTC. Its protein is CSARAAEGFYEQYF.

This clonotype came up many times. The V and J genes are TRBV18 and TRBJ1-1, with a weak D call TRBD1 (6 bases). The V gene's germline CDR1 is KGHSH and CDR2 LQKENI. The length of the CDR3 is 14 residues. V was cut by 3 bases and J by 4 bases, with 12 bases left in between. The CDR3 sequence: CASSPSGRGTEAFF. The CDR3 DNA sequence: TGTGCCAGCTCACCGTCGGGCAGGGGCACTGAAGCTTTCTTT.

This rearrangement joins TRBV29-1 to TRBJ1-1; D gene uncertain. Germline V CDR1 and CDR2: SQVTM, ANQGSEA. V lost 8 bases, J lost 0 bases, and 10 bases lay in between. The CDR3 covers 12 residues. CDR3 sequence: CSHDTVNTEAFF. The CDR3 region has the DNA TGCAGCCACGATACAGTGAACACTGAAGCTTTCTTT.

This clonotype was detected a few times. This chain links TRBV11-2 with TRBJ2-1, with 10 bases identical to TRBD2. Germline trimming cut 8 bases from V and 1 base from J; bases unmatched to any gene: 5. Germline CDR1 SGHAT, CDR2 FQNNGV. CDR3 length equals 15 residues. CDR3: CASSVAGGSYNEQFF. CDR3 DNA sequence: TGTGCCAGCTCAGTAGCGGGAGGATCCTACAATGAGCAGTTCTTC.

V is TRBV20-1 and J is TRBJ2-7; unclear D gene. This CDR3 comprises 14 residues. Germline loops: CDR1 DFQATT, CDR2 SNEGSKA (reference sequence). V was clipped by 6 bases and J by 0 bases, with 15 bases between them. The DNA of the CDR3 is TGCAGTGCCCTTACGCCGCCTTTCTCCTACGAGCAGTACTTC. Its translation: CSALTPPFSYEQYF.

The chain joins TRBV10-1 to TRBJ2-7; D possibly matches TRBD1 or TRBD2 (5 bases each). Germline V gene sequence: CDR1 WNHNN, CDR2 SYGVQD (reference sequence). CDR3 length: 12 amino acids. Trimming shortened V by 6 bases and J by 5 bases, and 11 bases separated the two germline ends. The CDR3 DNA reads TGCGCCAGCAGCCCCGGGACCCACGAGCAGTACTTC. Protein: CASSPGTHEQYF.

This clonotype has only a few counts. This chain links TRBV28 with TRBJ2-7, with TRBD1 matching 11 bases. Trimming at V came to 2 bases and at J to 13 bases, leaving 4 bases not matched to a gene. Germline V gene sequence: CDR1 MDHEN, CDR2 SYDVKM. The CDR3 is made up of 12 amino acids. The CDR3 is CASSLKGQGGYF. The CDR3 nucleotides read TGTGCCAGCAGTTTAAAGGGACAGGGGGGCTACTTC.

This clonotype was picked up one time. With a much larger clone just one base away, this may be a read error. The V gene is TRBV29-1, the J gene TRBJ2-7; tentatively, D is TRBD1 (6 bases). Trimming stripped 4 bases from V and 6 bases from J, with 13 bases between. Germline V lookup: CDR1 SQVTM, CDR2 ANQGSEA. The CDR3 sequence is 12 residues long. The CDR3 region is CSVGTDYSEQYF. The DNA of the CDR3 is TGCAGCGTTGGGACAGACTACAGCGAGCAGTACTTC.

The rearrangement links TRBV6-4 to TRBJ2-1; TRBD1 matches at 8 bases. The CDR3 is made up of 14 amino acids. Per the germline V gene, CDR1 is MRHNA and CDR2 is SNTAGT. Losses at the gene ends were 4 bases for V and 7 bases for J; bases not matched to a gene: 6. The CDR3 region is CASSGQGAQNEQFF. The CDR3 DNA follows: TGTGCCAGCAGTGGGCAGGGGGCCCAAAATGAGCAGTTCTTC.

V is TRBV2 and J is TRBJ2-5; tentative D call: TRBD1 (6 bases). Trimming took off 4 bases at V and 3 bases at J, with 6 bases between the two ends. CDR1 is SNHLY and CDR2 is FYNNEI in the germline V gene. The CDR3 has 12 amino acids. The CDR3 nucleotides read TGTGCCAGCAGTGGACAGGAAGAGACCCAGTACTTC. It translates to CASSGQEETQYF.

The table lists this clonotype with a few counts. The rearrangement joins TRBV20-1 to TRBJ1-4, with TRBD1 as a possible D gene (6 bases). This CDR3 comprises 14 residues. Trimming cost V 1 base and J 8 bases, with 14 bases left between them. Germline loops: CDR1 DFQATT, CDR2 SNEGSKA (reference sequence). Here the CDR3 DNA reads TGCAGTGCTAGAGTCGGGACACCCTCAGAAAAACTGTTTTTT. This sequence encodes CSARVGTPSEKLFF.

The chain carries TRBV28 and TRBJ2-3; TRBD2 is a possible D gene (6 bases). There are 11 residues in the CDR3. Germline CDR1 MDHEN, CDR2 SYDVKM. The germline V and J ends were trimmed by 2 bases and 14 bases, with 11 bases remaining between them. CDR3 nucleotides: TGTGCCAGCAGTTTAAAGACTAGTCGGTATTTT. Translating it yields CASSLKTSRYF. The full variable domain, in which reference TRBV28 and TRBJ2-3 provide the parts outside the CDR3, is DVKVTQSSRYLVKRTGEKVFLECVQDMDHENMFWYRQDPGLGLRLIYFSYDVKMKEKGDIPEGYSVSREKKERFSLILESASTNQTSMYLCASSLKTSRYFGPGTRLTVL.

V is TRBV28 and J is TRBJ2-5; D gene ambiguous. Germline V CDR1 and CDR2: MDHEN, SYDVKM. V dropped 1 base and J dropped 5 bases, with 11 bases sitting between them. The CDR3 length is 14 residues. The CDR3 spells CASSLYSSGETQYF. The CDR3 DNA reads TGTGCCAGCAGTTTATACTCGTCTGGGGAGACCCAGTACTTC.

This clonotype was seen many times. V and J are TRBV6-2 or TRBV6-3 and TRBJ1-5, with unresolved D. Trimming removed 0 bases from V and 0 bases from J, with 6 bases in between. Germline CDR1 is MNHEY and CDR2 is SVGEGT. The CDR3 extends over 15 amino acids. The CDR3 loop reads CASSYSVDSNQPQHF. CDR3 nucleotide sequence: TGTGCCAGCAGTTACTCCGTAGATAGCAATCAGCCCCAGCATTTT.

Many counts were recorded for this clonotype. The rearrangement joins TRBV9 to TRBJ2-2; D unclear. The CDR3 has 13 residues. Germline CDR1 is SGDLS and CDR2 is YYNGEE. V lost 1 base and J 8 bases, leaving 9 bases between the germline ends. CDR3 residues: CASSVTQVGELFF. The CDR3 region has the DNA TGTGCCAGCAGCGTAACTCAGGTTGGGGAGCTGTTTTTT.